What follows are 18 T cell receptor beta chains derived from one specimen sequenced in a study of blood T cell repertoires in COVID-19. Measured with immunoSEQ multiplex PCR; TCRdb has only the in-frame clones, and not every one. The table includes about half a million clones, 80% to 90% detected once. Source material: peripheral blood. These receptors all stem from a man aged 18 to 30 with COVID-19, enrolled during active disease.

The genes are TRBV6-1 and TRBJ1-5; 10 bases align to TRBD1. CDR3 length equals 17 residues. With V trimmed by 3 bases and J by 4 bases, 9 bases remained unmatched. Germline V lookup: CDR1 MNHNS, CDR2 SASEGT. CDR3 region: CASSDRDRGTGNQPQHF. The CDR3 DNA reads as TGTGCCAGCAGTGACCGGGACAGGGGCACCGGAAATCAGCCCCAGCATTTT.

The chain combines TRBV5-1 with TRBJ1-1; 7 bases are a match to TRBD1. This CDR3 spans 15 amino acids. Trimming at V came to 4 bases and at J to 4 bases, leaving 10 bases not matched to a gene. Per the germline V gene, CDR1 is SGHRS and CDR2 is YFSETQ. The CDR3 is CASSLRPQGSTEAFF. CDR3 coding DNA: TGCGCCAGCAGCCTCCGCCCACAGGGGAGCACTGAAGCTTTCTTT.

The gene calls are TRBV6-5 and TRBJ1-1; TRBD1 agrees at 10 bases. Germline CDR1 reads MNHEY; CDR2 reads SVGAGI. The CDR3 totals 14 residues. J was trimmed by 4 bases and V by 10 bases; bases with no gene match: 9. The CDR3 DNA is TGTGCCATTGGGAGCCGGGACAGGGGCACTGAAGCTTTCTTT. Protein product: CAIGSRDRGTEAFF.

This chain joins TRBV2 and TRBJ2-7; 7 bases match TRBD2. The CDR3 has 13 residues. Looked up from germline, CDR1 is SNHLY and CDR2 is FYNNEI. Trimming took 6 bases from V and 6 from J; bases not matched to a gene: 8. CDR3: CASRPGLQAEQYF. CDR3 in DNA: TGTGCCAGCAGGCCGGGACTACAGGCCGAGCAGTACTTC. Full variable domain (remainder filled in from reference TRBV2 and TRBJ2-7): EPEVTQTPSHQVTQMGQEVILRCVPISNHLYFYWYRQILGQKVEFLVSFYNNEISEKSEIFDDQFSVERPDGSNFTLKIRSTKLEDSAMYFCASRPGLQAEQYFGPGTRLTVT.

The chain couples TRBV5-1 to TRBJ2-2, with a possible D match to TRBD1 (6 bases). Germline V gives CDR1 SGHRS, CDR2 YFSETQ. CDR3 length equals 14 residues. Trimming stripped 1 base from V and 4 bases from J, with 8 bases between. The CDR3 nucleotides are TGCGCCAGCAGCTTGACAGGGTCCACCGGGGAGCTGTTTTTT. Translating gives CASSLTGSTGELFF.

The chain recombines TRBV5-4 with TRBJ1-2; 8 nucleotides agree with TRBD1. The CDR3 consists of 13 residues. CDR1 SGHNT and CDR2 YYREEE come from the germline V gene (reference sequence). V dropped 4 bases and J dropped 4; count of bases not matched to a gene: 3. CDR3 bases: TGTGCCAGCAGCGCAGACAGGGGCTATGGCTACACCTTC. Translation gives CASSADRGYGYTF.

The rearrangement uses TRBV18 and TRBJ2-1; 8 positions agree with TRBD1. The V gene's germline CDR1 is KGHSH and CDR2 LQKENI. The V gene end was trimmed by 1 base and the J gene end by 6 bases; junction bases not matched to a gene: 2. This CDR3 has 14 amino acids. The CDR3 loop is CASSPRQGLNEQFF. For the CDR3, the DNA is TGTGCCAGCTCACCACGACAGGGGCTCAATGAGCAGTTCTTC.

V is TRBV5-6 and J is TRBJ1-2; the D gene is possibly TRBD1 (6 bases). The CDR3 totals 15 residues. Trimming pared 1 base from V and 6 bases from J, leaving 16 bases between. The germline V gene encodes CDR1 SGHDT and CDR2 YYEEEE. The CDR3, as DNA: TGTGCCAGCAGCTTGTTCACGGGGGGCGCAAATGGCTACACCTTC. It yields the protein CASSLFTGGANGYTF.

The chain has TRBV7-3 and TRBJ2-1; D may be TRBD1 (6 bases). This CDR3 is built from 16 residues. Germline CDR1 and CDR2: SGHTA and FQGTGA. The ends were cut back, 5 bases at V and 1 base at J, with 15 bases in the middle. CDR3 sequence: CASSPTVTGSYNEQFF. The CDR3 DNA reads TGTGCCAGCAGCCCAACCGTTACAGGGTCCTACAATGAGCAGTTCTTC.

The rearrangement joins TRBV5-1 to TRBJ1-1, with a tentative D call TRBD1 (5 bases). V was pared by 2 bases and J by 0 bases, with 11 bases between. The CDR3 covers 15 residues. The germline gives CDR1 SGHRS, CDR2 YFSETQ. This CDR3 reads CASSFQGPMNTEAFF. DNA of the CDR3: TGCGCCAGCAGCTTTCAGGGTCCCATGAACACTGAAGCTTTCTTT.

The chain recombines TRBV7-9 with TRBJ2-1, with TRBD2 matching 11 bases. CDR1 is SEHNR and CDR2 is FQNEAQ in the germline V gene (reference sequence). This CDR3 region has 14 residues. V lost 5 bases to trimming and J lost 7 bases; unmatched junction nucleotides: 4. CDR3 sequence reads: CASSPRTSGNEQFF. The CDR3 region has the DNA TGTGCCAGCAGCCCCAGGACTAGCGGGAATGAGCAGTTCTTC.

The chain carries TRBV7-9 and TRBJ2-1, with D hard to call. Trimming shortened V by 5 bases and J by 8 bases, and 7 bases separated the two germline ends. From germline, CDR1 is SEHNR and CDR2 FQNEAQ (reference sequence). This CDR3 contains 11 residues. The CDR3 sequence is CASSEPYEQFF. CDR3 nucleotides: TGTGCCAGCAGCGAGCCCTATGAGCAGTTCTTC.

This clone was observed once. The chain uses TRBV18 and TRBJ2-7; tentatively, D is TRBD1 (5 bases). Per germline, CDR1 KGHSH and CDR2 LQKENI. The CDR3 length is 14 residues. V dropped 6 bases and J dropped 0 bases, with 12 bases sitting between them. The CDR3 loop is CASSPDKSSYEQYF. The DNA for the CDR3 is TGTGCCAGCTCCCCGGACAAGAGCTCCTACGAGCAGTACTTC.

The chain is built from TRBV4-1 and TRBJ1-3; D not resolved. V gave up 1 base and J gave up 7 bases, with 20 bases separating them. CDR1 and CDR2 from the germline V gene are MGHRA and YSYEKL. This CDR3 region has 17 residues. As DNA, the CDR3 is TGCGCCAGCAGCCAAGTATCGGGCTATAGGGAGGACAACACCATATATTTT. Translated, it gives CASSQVSGYREDNTIYF.

V is TRBV28 and J is TRBJ1-1; no definite D call. The CDR3 contains 14 residues. V dropped 5 bases and J dropped 1 base, with 11 bases sitting between them. The germline V gene encodes CDR1 MDHEN and CDR2 SYDVKM. The CDR3 sequence: CASSIENTNTEAFF. CDR3 coding DNA: TGTGCCAGCAGTATCGAAAACACGAACACTGAAGCTTTCTTT.

The rearrangement links TRBV19 to TRBJ1-6; 8 bases match TRBD1. Germline V CDR1 and CDR2: LNHDA, SQIVND (reference sequence). Losses at the gene ends were 5 bases for V and 9 bases for J; bases not matched to a gene: 12. The CDR3 loop spans 16 amino acids. In DNA, the CDR3 is TGTGCCAGTAGTCTCCGGGACAGGCCGGCGGCTTCACCCCTCCACTTT. This sequence encodes CASSLRDRPAASPLHF. Full variable domain (outside the CDR3, taken from reference TRBV19 and TRBJ1-6): DGGITQSPKYLFRKEGQNVTLSCEQNLNHDAMYWYRQDPGQGLRLIYYSQIVNDFQKGDIAEGYSVSREKKESFPLTVTSAQKNPTAFYLCASSLRDRPAASPLHFGNGTRLTVT.

The V call is TRBV18, the J call TRBJ2-5; 11 nucleotides line up with TRBD1. The CDR3 has 14 amino acids. Trimming at V came to 6 bases and at J to 5 bases, leaving 5 bases not matched to a gene. Germline CDR1 and CDR2: KGHSH and LQKENI. The CDR3 DNA follows: TGTGCCAGCTCTCGGGACAGGGGGTCGGAGACCCAGTACTTC. Translated, it gives CASSRDRGSETQYF. The full variable domain, rest sourced from reference TRBV18 and TRBJ2-5, is NAGVMQNPRHLVRRRGQEARLRCSPMKGHSHVYWYRQLPEEGLKFMVYLQKENIIDESGMPKERFSAEFPKEGPSILRIQQVVRGDSAAYFCASSRDRGSETQYFGPGTRLLVL.

V usage is TRBV5-4 and J usage is TRBJ1-3, with 8 bases lining up with TRBD1. Germline V lookup: CDR1 SGHNT, CDR2 YYREEE (reference sequence). The CDR3 runs 19 residues. The J segment lost 0 bases and the V segment lost 3 bases, leaving 14 bases of the junction unmatched. CDR3 DNA sequence: TGTGCCAGCAGCTATTACCAGGGGGCCCCCCAAAGCTCTGGAAACACCATATATTTT. The encoded protein is CASSYYQGAPQSSGNTIYF.